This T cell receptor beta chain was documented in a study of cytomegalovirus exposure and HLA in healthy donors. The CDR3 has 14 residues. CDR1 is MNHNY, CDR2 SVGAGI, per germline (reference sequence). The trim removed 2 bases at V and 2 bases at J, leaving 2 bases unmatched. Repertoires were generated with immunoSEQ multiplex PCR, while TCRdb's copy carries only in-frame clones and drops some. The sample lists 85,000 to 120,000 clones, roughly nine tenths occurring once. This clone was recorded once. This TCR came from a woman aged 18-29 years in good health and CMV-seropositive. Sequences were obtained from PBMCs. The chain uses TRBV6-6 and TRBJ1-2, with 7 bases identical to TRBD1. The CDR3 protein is CASSYVQGNYGYTF. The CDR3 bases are TGTGCCAGCAGTTACGTACAGGGGAACTATGGCTACACCTTC.